These 32 T cell receptor beta chains originate from one sample sequenced in a study of beta chain features in type 1 diabetes. General study findings and limits: TCRB CDR3s were moderately but significantly shorter in Type 1 diabetes patients in all four CD4+ subsets.

Expressed TCRB transcripts got sequenced, as all isolated RNA was reverse transcribed. Profiled with immunoSEQ multiplex PCR; TCRdb holds only in-frame clones, not every one. The sample holds some 370,000 clones; over 9% are singletons and the top ten take less than 0.65%. The antigens for these receptors are not known. The sequenced sample was central memory CD4+ T cells from blood. The receptors were sampled from a man aged 30 to 39 with type 1 diabetes.

A few counts support this clone. The chain couples TRBV6-1 to TRBJ2-1, with D tentatively TRBD2 (5 bases). There are 12 residues in the CDR3. Germline values: CDR1 MNHNS, CDR2 SASEGT. Trimming left V 6 bases short and J 12 bases short, with 15 bases between. CDR3 protein: CASSDSERGQFF. The CDR3 DNA sequence: TGTGCCAGCAGCGATAGCGAGAGAGGGCAGTTCTTC.

This clone was seen only a few times. V gene TRBV7-9 combines with J gene TRBJ2-1, with TRBD2 matching 8 bases. CDR3 length: 15 amino acids. CDR1 and CDR2 (germline): SEHNR, FQNEAQ (reference sequence). J was trimmed by 12 bases and V by 3 bases; bases with no gene match: 13. CDR3 in amino acids: CASSFGWGLDSAQFF. The CDR3, as DNA: TGTGCCAGCAGCTTCGGATGGGGACTAGACTCGGCGCAGTTCTTC.

The V call is TRBV4-3, the J call TRBJ2-5, with D unresolved. The last part of the DNA fits TRBJ2-7 better; the J call may be wrong. CDR1 and CDR2 (germline): LGHNA, YSLEER. The CDR3 is 13 amino acids. CDR3 residues: CASSHGTAYEQYF. The CDR3 DNA sequence: TGCGCCAGCAGCCATGGAACAGCGTACGAGCAGTACTTC.

This clone came up a few times. This rearrangement joins TRBV5-4 to TRBJ2-7; TRBD2 is a possible D gene (6 bases). The ends were cut back, 0 bases at V and 3 bases at J, with 10 bases in the middle. The CDR3 has 14 residues. Germline V gene lookup returns CDR1 SGHNT and CDR2 YYREEE (reference sequence). CDR3 region: CASSLGLEFYEQYF. Written as DNA, the CDR3 is TGTGCCAGCAGCTTGGGACTAGAGTTCTACGAGCAGTACTTC.

This clone was recorded a few times. The gene calls are TRBV29-1 and TRBJ2-1, with 12 nucleotides matching TRBD2. Germline CDR1 SQVTM, CDR2 ANQGSEA. V lost 5 bases and J lost 10; bases outside the gene matches: 18. The CDR3 consists of 17 residues. The CDR3 bases are TGCAGCGTTAATCGAGCGGGCGCCAGGCTAGCGGGAGGGGAGCAGTTCTTC. This codes for CSVNRAGARLAGGEQFF.

The V and J genes are TRBV14 and TRBJ1-2; 8 bases are shared with TRBD1. V shed 5 bases, J shed 3 bases, and the junction held 8 bases outside the gene matches. The CDR3 covers 15 residues. Germline values: CDR1 SGHDN, CDR2 FVKESK. The CDR3 reads CASSVRTGWDYGYTF. The CDR3 coding sequence is TGTGCCAGCAGCGTAAGGACAGGGTGGGACTATGGCTACACCTTC.

This chain uses TRBV5-1 with TRBJ2-7; D perhaps matches TRBD2 (6 bases). Trimming left V 2 bases short and J 2 bases short, with 11 bases between. Germline V gene data show CDR1 as SGHRS and CDR2 as YFSETQ. This CDR3 contains 14 residues. The DNA for the CDR3 is TGCGCCAGCAGCTTCGGGACTGGCGCCTACGAGCAGTACTTC. As protein: CASSFGTGAYEQYF.

The chain employs TRBV7-3 and TRBJ2-2; possibly TRBD1 or TRBD2 for D (5 bases each). This CDR3 is built from 14 residues. V lost 3 bases and J 7 bases, leaving 12 bases between the germline ends. Germline CDR1 is SGHTA and CDR2 is FQGTGA. The DNA of the CDR3 is TGTGCCAGCAGCTTGGGACCTACCGGCGGGGAGCTGTTTTTT. It is translated as CASSLGPTGGELFF.

This clone has more than one count but fewer than ten. The chain combines TRBV5-1 with TRBJ1-2; D not certain. V was pared by 4 bases and J by 7 bases, with 17 bases between. Germline V gene lookup returns CDR1 SGHRS and CDR2 YFSETQ. The CDR3 loop spans 14 amino acids. The CDR3 loop reads CASSPEPDLPGYTF. For the CDR3, the DNA is TGCGCCAGCAGCCCCGAACCAGATTTACCTGGCTACACCTTC.

The rearrangement links TRBV23-1 to TRBJ2-7; the match to TRBD1 covers 7 bases. TRBV23-1 is an open reading frame whose function is uncertain. This CDR3 region has 15 residues. The junction had 14 bases not matched to a gene; V was cut back by 6 bases and J by 6 bases. The CDR3 spells CASSQADREVGEQYF. For the CDR3, the DNA is TGCGCCAGCAGCCAAGCTGACAGGGAAGTTGGCGAGCAGTACTTC.

The CDR3 region is CASSPGQRAQYF. CDR3 DNA sequence: TGTGCCAGCAGTCCCGGGCAAAGAGCGCAGTATTTT. The V call is TRBV6-6, the J call TRBJ2-3; D is unclear. This CDR3 is built from 12 residues. V was cut by 5 bases and J by 10 bases, with 13 bases left in between. CDR1 and CDR2 (germline): MNHNY, SVGAGI (reference sequence).

This clone was counted many times. The chain joins TRBV7-9 to TRBJ1-2; D unresolved. There are 11 residues in the CDR3. CDR1 and CDR2 (germline): SEHNR, FQNEAQ (reference sequence). V lost 4 bases and J lost 6, with 6 bases in between. The CDR3 is CASSYRDGYTF. The CDR3 coding sequence is TGTGCCAGCAGCTATAGGGATGGCTACACCTTC.

The chain combines TRBV9 with TRBJ1-4; the D gene is possibly TRBD1 (5 bases). The CDR3 is 14 residues long. Trimming cost V 0 bases and J 5 bases, with 8 bases left between them. Germline CDR1 and CDR2: SGDLS and YYNGEE. The CDR3 region is CASSVAGANEKLFF. The CDR3 DNA follows: TGTGCCAGCAGCGTAGCTGGGGCCAATGAAAAACTGTTTTTT.

The chain employs TRBV6-6 and TRBJ1-5; D is ambiguous. V gave up 5 bases and J gave up 6 bases, with 14 bases separating them. Germline V gives CDR1 MNHNY, CDR2 SVGAGI (reference sequence). The CDR3 is 14 amino acids. The chain's CDR3 is CASSPPEKSQPQHF. The DNA for the CDR3 is TGTGCCAGCAGTCCCCCGGAGAAAAGTCAGCCCCAGCATTTT.

The genes are TRBV5-4 and TRBJ1-1; D remains ambiguous. Germline V gene data show CDR1 as SGHNT and CDR2 as YYREEE (reference sequence). The length of the CDR3 is 16 residues. V lost 0 bases to trimming and J lost 3 bases, with 15 bases between them. Written as DNA, the CDR3 is TGTGCCAGCAGCTTGGATGTCACCTTTGTTGACACTGAAGCTTTCTTT. It translates to CASSLDVTFVDTEAFF.

This clone was seen at least ten times. V usage is TRBV19 and J usage is TRBJ2-5; D gene ambiguous. V lost 2 bases to trimming and J lost 2 bases, with 6 bases between them. CDR1 is LNHDA and CDR2 is SQIVND in the germline V gene (reference sequence). This CDR3 contains 13 residues. The CDR3 DNA reads TGTGCCAGTAGTATATTGGTACAAGAGACCCAGTACTTC. Translation gives CASSILVQETQYF.

The V and J genes are TRBV27 and TRBJ1-2; TRBD1 matches 9 bases. Trimming removed 4 bases from V and 0 bases from J; junction bases left unmatched: 9. Germline V CDR1 and CDR2: MNHEY, SMNVEV (reference sequence). The CDR3 runs to 17 residues. The CDR3 loop is CASSSTGGRGANYGYTF. CDR3 sequence (DNA): TGTGCCAGCAGTTCGACAGGGGGGCGGGGGGCTAACTATGGCTACACCTTC.

This rearrangement joins TRBV27 to TRBJ1-2; D uncertain. The CDR3 spans 15 residues. CDR1 and CDR2 from the germline V gene are MNHEY and SMNVEV (reference sequence). With 3 bases removed from V and 3 bases from J, the gap between germline ends came to 14 bases. CDR3 bases: TGTGCCAGCAGTTTTGATGGGGTATCGTACTATGGCTACACCTTC. It translates to CASSFDGVSYYGYTF.

J is TRBJ2-6 and V is TRBV28, with D tentatively TRBD2 (7 bases). The germline CDR1 and CDR2 sequences are MDHEN and SYDVKM. The CDR3 covers 17 residues. The V end was cut by 7 bases, the J end by 2 bases, with 18 bases between. CDR3 region: CASKRFSGGAGANVLTF. The CDR3, as DNA: TGTGCCAGCAAGCGATTCTCGGGGGGCGCTGGGGCCAACGTCCTGACTTTC.

This clone was picked up a small number of times. This chain joins TRBV15 and TRBJ2-1; D perhaps matches TRBD1 (5 bases). The V end was cut by 9 bases, the J end by 0 bases, with 15 bases between. The CDR3 is made up of 15 amino acids. The germline gives CDR1 LNHNV, CDR2 YYDKDF (reference sequence). CDR3 nucleotide sequence: TGTGCCACGCGGCCCGGACACCACTCCTACAATGAGCAGTTCTTC. Translation: CATRPGHHSYNEQFF.

This clone was counted a few times. The rearrangement joins TRBV5-1 to TRBJ2-2; TRBD2 matches at 7 bases. The germline CDR1 and CDR2 sequences are SGHRS and YFSETQ. The CDR3 covers 15 residues. V was pared by 4 bases and J by 4 bases, with 7 bases of the junction left unmatched. CDR3 sequence (DNA): TGCGCCAGCAGCCCCGTAACTAGCGCCACCGGGGAGCTGTTTTTT. Translation gives CASSPVTSATGELFF.

This rearrangement joins TRBV7-2 to TRBJ1-5, with D perhaps matching TRBD1 (6 bases). Germline values: CDR1 SGHTA, CDR2 FQGNSA. This CDR3 spans 14 amino acids. The V and J ends lost 5 bases and 5 bases respectively, with 13 bases between them. For the CDR3, the DNA is TGTGCCAGCAGCGTAGACAGGACGTATCAGCCCCAGCATTTT. This translates into CASSVDRTYQPQHF.

This clone showed up just a few times. The junction departs from the called germline gene at one end, perhaps through a read error. This rearrangement joins TRBV7-2 to TRBJ2-5, with 8 bases matching TRBD2. There are 17 residues in the CDR3. Germline CDR1 SGHTA, CDR2 FQGNSA. CDR3 coding DNA: TGCGCCAGCAGCCAACTATCAGGGACTAGGCATCAAGAGACCCAGTACTTC. This sequence encodes CASSQLSGTRHQETQYF.

The sample holds a few counts of this clone. CDR3: CASSSRLAAYNEQFF. In nucleotides, the CDR3 is TGTGCCAGCAGTTCCAGACTAGCGGCCTACAATGAGCAGTTCTTC. J is TRBJ2-1 and V is TRBV27, with 9 positions matching TRBD2. Germline assignment: CDR1 MNHEY and CDR2 SMNVEV (reference sequence). With 4 bases clipped from V and 2 bases from J, the junction kept 3 bases outside the gene matches. The CDR3 is 15 residues long.

J is TRBJ2-3 and V is TRBV15; 7 bases are shared with TRBD2. The CDR3 contains 18 residues. The junction had 14 bases not matched to a gene; V was cut back by 1 base and J by 4 bases. Germline CDR1 LNHNV, CDR2 YYDKDF (reference sequence). The CDR3 reads CATSRVAVAGLGADTQYF. The CDR3 DNA follows: TGTGCCACCAGCAGAGTAGCAGTAGCGGGCTTGGGGGCAGATACGCAGTATTTT.

This clone was recorded at least ten times. The genes are TRBV11-2 and TRBJ1-5, with D maybe TRBD1 (6 bases). Per the germline V gene, CDR1 is SGHAT and CDR2 is FQNNGV. Trimming removed 0 bases at V and 8 bases at J, with 14 bases between. This CDR3 comprises 15 residues. The CDR3 region has the DNA TGTGCCAGCAGCTTAGACTGGGGACATGGGGAGCCCCAGCATTTT. It codes for CASSLDWGHGEPQHF.

The V and J genes are TRBV7-9 and TRBJ2-1, with 7 positions matching TRBD1. Trimming cost V 6 bases and J 2 bases; bases outside gene matches: 13. The germline V gene encodes CDR1 SEHNR and CDR2 FQNEAQ (reference sequence). The CDR3 runs to 17 residues. CDR3 residues: CASSPPIRDRAYNEQFF. The CDR3 DNA follows: TGTGCCAGCAGTCCCCCTATCCGGGACAGAGCCTACAATGAGCAGTTCTTC.

This clone was detected only a few times. The junction differs from germline at one of its ends, possibly a read error. J is TRBJ1-2 and V is TRBV5-4, with TRBD1 as a possible D gene (5 bases). Germline V lookup: CDR1 SGHNT, CDR2 YYREEE (reference sequence). This CDR3 region has 14 residues. The CDR3 coding sequence is TGCGCCAGCAGCTTGGAAGAGACTTGGGGGGGCTACACCTTC. Translated, it gives CASSLEETWGGYTF. Complete variable domain (other parts from reference TRBV5-4 and TRBJ1-2): ETGVTQSPTHLIKTRGQQVTLRCSSQSGHNTVSWYQQALGQGPQFIFQYYREEENGRGNFPPRFSGLQFPNYSSELNVNALELDDSALYLCASSLEETWGGYTFGSGTRLTVV.

Only a few counts were recorded for this clone. The chain is built from TRBV7-9 and TRBJ2-1; D is perhaps TRBD1 or TRBD2 (5 bases each). Trimming stripped 5 bases from V and 8 bases from J, with 16 bases between. The CDR3 covers 14 residues. The germline V gene has CDR1 SEHNR and CDR2 FQNEAQ (reference sequence). The CDR3 region has the DNA TGTGCCAGCAGCCCCACAGGAGGAAACGATGAGCAGTTCTTC. It is translated as CASSPTGGNDEQFF.

The rearrangement links TRBV5-1 to TRBJ1-1, with D perhaps TRBD1 (5 bases). Between the trimmed V and J ends, which lost 4 bases and 2 bases, there was a span of 9 bases. The CDR3 runs to 13 residues. Germline V gene lookup returns CDR1 SGHRS and CDR2 YFSETQ. For the CDR3, the DNA is TGCGCCAGCAGCCTTGACAGTAACACTGAAGCTTTCTTT. It specifies CASSLDSNTEAFF.

This clone turned up a few times. The chain links TRBV7-8 to TRBJ2-7, with 7 nucleotides matching TRBD2. In germline, CDR1 is SGHVS, CDR2 FQNEAQ. The CDR3 sequence is 16 residues long. V lost 2 bases and J lost 7; bases outside the gene matches: 14. CDR3 DNA sequence: TGTGCCAGCAGCTTAACGACGGGACTACTGGGTGGAGAGCAGTACTTC. It translates to CASSLTTGLLGGEQYF.

Remarks on this clone: A clone one base away is much larger, so this may be a read error. Different DNA sequences within this sample yield the same CDR3. The chain has TRBV11-3 and TRBJ2-3; D is ambiguous. Germline values: CDR1 SGHNT, CDR2 YENEEA. Trimming left V 5 bases short and J 1 base short, with 4 bases between. CDR3 length equals 12 residues. Here the CDR3 reads CASSPGTDTQYF. The DNA for the CDR3 is TGTGCCAGCAGCCCAGGCACAGATACGCAGTATTTT. Full variable domain (rest looked up from reference TRBV11-3 and TRBJ2-3): EAGVVQSPRYKIIEKKQPVAFWCNPISGHNTLYWYLQNLGQGPELLIRYENEEAVDDSQLPKDRFSAERLKGVDSTLKIQPAELGDSAVYLCASSPGTDTQYFGPGTRLTVL.